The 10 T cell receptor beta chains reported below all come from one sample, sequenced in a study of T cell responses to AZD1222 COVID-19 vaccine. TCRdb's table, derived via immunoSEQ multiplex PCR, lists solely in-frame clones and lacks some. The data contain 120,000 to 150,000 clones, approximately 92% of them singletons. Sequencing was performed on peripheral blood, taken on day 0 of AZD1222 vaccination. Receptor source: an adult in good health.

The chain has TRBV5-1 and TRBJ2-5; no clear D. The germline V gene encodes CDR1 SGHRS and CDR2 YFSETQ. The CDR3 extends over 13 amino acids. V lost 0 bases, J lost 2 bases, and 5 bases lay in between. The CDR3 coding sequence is TGCGCCAGCAGCTTGGACATGCAAGAGACCCAGTACTTC. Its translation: CASSLDMQETQYF.

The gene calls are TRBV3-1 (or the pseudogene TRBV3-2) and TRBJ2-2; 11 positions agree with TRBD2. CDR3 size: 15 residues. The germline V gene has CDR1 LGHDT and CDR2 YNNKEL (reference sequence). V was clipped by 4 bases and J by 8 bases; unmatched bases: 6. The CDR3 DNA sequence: TGTGCCAGCAGCCCGACTAGCGGGATCATTGGGGAGCTGTTTTTT. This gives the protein CASSPTSGIIGELFF.

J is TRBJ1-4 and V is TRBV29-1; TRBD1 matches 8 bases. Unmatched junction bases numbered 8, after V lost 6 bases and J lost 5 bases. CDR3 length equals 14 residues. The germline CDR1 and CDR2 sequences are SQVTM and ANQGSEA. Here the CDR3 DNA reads TGCAGCGTGGATGGGACAGGAGGGAATGAAAAACTGTTTTTT. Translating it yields CSVDGTGGNEKLFF.

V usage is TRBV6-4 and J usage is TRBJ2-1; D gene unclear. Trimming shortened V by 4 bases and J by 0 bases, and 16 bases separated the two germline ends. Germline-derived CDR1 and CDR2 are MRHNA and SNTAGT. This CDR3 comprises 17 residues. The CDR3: CASSGSAVRSSYNEQFF. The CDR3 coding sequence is TGTGCCAGCAGTGGATCTGCGGTACGTTCCTCCTACAATGAGCAGTTCTTC.

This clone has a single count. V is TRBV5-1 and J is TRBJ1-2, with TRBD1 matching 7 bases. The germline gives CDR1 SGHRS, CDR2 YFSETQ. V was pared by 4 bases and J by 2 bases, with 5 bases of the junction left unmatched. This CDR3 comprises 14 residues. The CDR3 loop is CASSEGTENYGYTF. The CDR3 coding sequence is TGCGCCAGCAGCGAAGGGACAGAAAACTATGGCTACACCTTC. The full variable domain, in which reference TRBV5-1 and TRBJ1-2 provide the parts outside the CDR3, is KAGVTQTPRYLIKTRGQQVTLSCSPISGHRSVSWYQQTPGQGLQFLFEYFSETQRNKGNFPGRFSGRQFSNSRSEMNVSTLELGDSALYLCASSEGTENYGYTFGSGTRLTVV.

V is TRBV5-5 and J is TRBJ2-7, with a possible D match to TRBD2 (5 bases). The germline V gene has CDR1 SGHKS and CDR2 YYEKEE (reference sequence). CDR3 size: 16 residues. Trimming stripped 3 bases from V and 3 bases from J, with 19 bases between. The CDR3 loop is CASSWAAASNFYEQYF. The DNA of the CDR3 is TGTGCCAGCAGCTGGGCGGCAGCTAGCAACTTCTACGAGCAGTACTTC.

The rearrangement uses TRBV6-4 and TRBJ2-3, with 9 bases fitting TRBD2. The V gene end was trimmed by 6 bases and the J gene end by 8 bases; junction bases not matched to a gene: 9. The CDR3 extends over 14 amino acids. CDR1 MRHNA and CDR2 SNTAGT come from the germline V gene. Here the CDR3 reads CASRLAGPAGTQYF. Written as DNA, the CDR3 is TGTGCCAGCAGACTAGCGGGCCCCGCGGGTACGCAGTATTTT.

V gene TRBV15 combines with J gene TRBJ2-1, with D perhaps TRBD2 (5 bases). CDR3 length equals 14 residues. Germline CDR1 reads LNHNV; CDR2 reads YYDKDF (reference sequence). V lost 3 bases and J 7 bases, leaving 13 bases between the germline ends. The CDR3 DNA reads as TGTGCCACCAGCAGGAGAGGACTTATTAATGAGCAGTTCTTC. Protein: CATSRRGLINEQFF.

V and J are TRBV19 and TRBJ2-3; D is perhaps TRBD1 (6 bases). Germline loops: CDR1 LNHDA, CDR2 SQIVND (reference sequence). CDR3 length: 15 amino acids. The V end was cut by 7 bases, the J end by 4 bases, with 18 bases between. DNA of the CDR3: TGTGCCAGTACCAGGGGCGCCCGGTTGGCAGATACGCAGTATTTT. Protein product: CASTRGARLADTQYF.

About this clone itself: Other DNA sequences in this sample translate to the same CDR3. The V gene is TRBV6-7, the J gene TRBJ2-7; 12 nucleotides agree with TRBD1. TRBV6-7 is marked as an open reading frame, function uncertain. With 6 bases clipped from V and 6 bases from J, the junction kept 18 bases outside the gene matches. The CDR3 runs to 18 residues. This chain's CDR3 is CASSQRGTGGLAGGEQYF. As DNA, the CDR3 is TGTGCCAGCAGCCAACGGGGGACAGGGGGCCTCGCTGGGGGCGAGCAGTACTTC.